This T cell receptor (beta chain) was obtained from a study of CD8+CD57+ T cells in acquired aplastic anemia. Study in general: Sorting CD4+ and CD8+ cells gave DNA averaging about 3.1 ug. Study findings and constraints: Patient and control CD8+ Simpson's diversity was not significantly different.

Sequencing was done on patients that had shown CD8+CD57+ cell expansion by flow cytometry. On this clonotype itself: The antigen is not known. The junction departs from the called germline gene at one end, perhaps through a read error.

Researchers used genomic DNA as the template to profile TCR beta VDJ and CDR3. TCRdb called the reads again in MiXCR, with one record for every CDR3 protein. This table holds approximately 250,000 distinct CDR3 sequences, 82% found once. Germline V gives CDR1 SGDLS, CDR2 YYNGEE. The CDR3 contains 15 residues. This chain connects TRBV9 to TRBJ2-2; maybe TRBD1 (5 bases). The sequenced sample consisted of sorted CD4+, CD8+, or CD8+CD57+ T cells (not recorded which) from PBMCs. This TCR derives from a human donor with aplastic anemia. CDR3: CASSQQQVPTRELFF. The CDR3 nucleotides are TGCGCCAGCAGCCAACAACAGGTCCCAACCAGGGAGCTGTTTTTT.